The rows below give T cell receptor beta chains drawn from one sample of a study of control samples from healthy donors and cancer patients. Clones were read by immunoSEQ multiplex PCR, and TCRdb kept only the in-frame ones, dropping some. The sample contains about 120,000 clones, more than 75% of which appear only once. Sequences were obtained from blood. These TCRs come from an older woman in good health. CDR3s include the opening cysteine and the closing phenylalanine or tryptophan. The D gene is left open where the match is weak. Clone size is not always given. Where it is, it says once, few, many or a class for expanded clones.

abundance	v_gene	j_gene	d_gene	CDR3nt	CDR3aa
NA	TRBV14	TRBJ1-2	NA	TGTGCCAGCAGCCCGTCACGAAACTATGGCTACACCTTC	CASSPSRNYGYTF
NA	TRBV5-1	TRBJ2-2	TRBD1	TGCGCCAGCAGCACAAACAGGGGCAACACCGGGGAGCTGTTTTTT	CASSTNRGNTGELFF
NA	TRBV19	TRBJ2-1	NA	TGTGCCAGTAGTATTCTTTGGCGGGCCAGCTCCTACAATGAGCAGTTCTTC	CASSILWRASSYNEQFF
NA	TRBV7-2	TRBJ1-3	TRBD1	TGTGCCAGCAGCCCAGGGACAGCTGGAAACACCATATATTTT	CASSPGTAGNTIYF
once	TRBV19	TRBJ1-5	TRBD1	TGTGCCAGTAGTTCCCGACAGGGGTATCAGCCCCAGCATTTT	CASSSRQGYQPQHF
NA	TRBV28	TRBJ1-5	NA	TGTGCCAGCAGTTTGGGCGGGTATAGCAATCAGCCCCAGCATTTT	CASSLGGYSNQPQHF
NA	TRBV3-1/TRBV3-2	TRBJ1-2	NA	TGTGCCAGCACCCGGGCAGGCTATGGCTACACCTTC	CASTRAGYGYTF
NA	TRBV5-6	TRBJ2-3	TRBD2	TGTGCCAGCAGCTTACCGGGACTAGCGGCAGATACGCAGTATTTT	CASSLPGLAADTQYF
NA	TRBV4-2	TRBJ1-1	NA	TGTGCCAGCAGCCAAGATGTCTTATCTGAGGACATGAACACTGAAGCTTTCTTT	CASSQDVLSEDMNTEAFF
NA	TRBV5-6	TRBJ2-1	NA	TGTGCCAGCAGCTTGGTCGCCGTCGAGCAGTTCTTC	CASSLVAVEQFF
NA	TRBV5-1	TRBJ2-3	NA	TGCGCCAGCAGCCAGACCGGGACCTTACCCACAGATACGCAGTATTTT	CASSQTGTLPTDTQYF
NA	TRBV6-2/TRBV6-3	TRBJ2-3	NA	TGTGCCAGCAGTTACTCCGCAACTACCACAGATACGCAGTATTTT	CASSYSATTTDTQYF
NA	TRBV5-4	TRBJ1-2	NA	TGTGCCAGCACCCCCGGGCAGGGTCAGTGGGGCTACACCTTC	CASTPGQGQWGYTF
few	TRBV12-3/TRBV12-4	TRBJ2-1	NA	TGTGCCAGCAGCGTACTACCGAATGAGCAGTTCTTC	CASSVLPNEQFF
NA	TRBV9	TRBJ2-3	TRBD1	TGTGCCAGCAACTTAGGACAGGGGACAGATACGCAGTATTTT	CASNLGQGTDTQYF
few	TRBV25-1	TRBJ1-4	TRBD1	TGTGCCAGCAGTGATCCGGGACAGGGAGGTGAAAAACTGTTTTTT	CASSDPGQGGEKLFF
NA	TRBV28	TRBJ2-2	TRBD2	TGTGCCAGCAGTTTGGTGTCTAGCGGGGGGGAGACCGGGGAGCTGTTTTTT	CASSLVSSGGETGELFF
NA	TRBV6-1	TRBJ1-2	NA	TGTGCCAGCAGTGACGTCTCTGGCTACACCTTC	CASSDVSGYTF
few	TRBV6-2/TRBV6-3	TRBJ1-1	NA	TGTGCCAGCAGTTACAGGGTCGGTGAAGCTTTCTTT	CASSYRVGEAFF
NA	TRBV11-1	TRBJ2-6	TRBD1	TGTGCCAGCAGCCAACAGGGGGCTGGGGCCAACGTCCTGACTTTC	CASSQQGAGANVLTF
NA	TRBV4-1	TRBJ1-4	NA	TGCGCCAGCAGCCAGGAGGGGCGGTCTAATGAAAAACTGTTTTTT	CASSQEGRSNEKLFF
NA	TRBV19	TRBJ2-7	TRBD1	TGTGCCAGTGCCCGGGACAGACGCTCCTACGAGCAGTACTTC	CASARDRRSYEQYF
NA	TRBV23-1	TRBJ1-6	NA	TGCGCCAGCAGTCGTAAGGGAACGGAAGGATACTACTCCTATAATTCACCCCTCCACTTT	CASSRKGTEGYYSYNSPLHF
NA	TRBV5-1	TRBJ1-1	NA	TGCGCCAGCAGCTTGGACCCCGAATACACTGAAGCTTTCTTT	CASSLDPEYTEAFF
NA	TRBV27	TRBJ2-3	NA	TGTGCCAGCAGTTTATCTTGGGAGGATACGCAGTATTTT	CASSLSWEDTQYF
NA	TRBV7-9	TRBJ2-4	TRBD1	TGTGCCAGCAGCTTCGCGACAGGGGGTCAGTACTTC	CASSFATGGQYF
NA	TRBV28	TRBJ1-5	TRBD1	TGTGCCAGCAGCGACGGGACAGGGAGTCAGCCCCAGCATTTT	CASSDGTGSQPQHF
NA	TRBV4-2	TRBJ1-1	NA	TGTGCCAGCAGCTCTCCACAGGCATCCACTGAAGCTTTCTTT	CASSSPQASTEAFF
NA	TRBV11-2	TRBJ1-1	NA	TGTGCCAGCAGCTTAAATAGGGGGAACACTGAAGCTTTCTTT	CASSLNRGNTEAFF
NA	TRBV19	TRBJ2-3	TRBD1	TGTGCCAGTAGTACCACAGGGGGCGCAGATACGCAGTATTTT	CASSTTGGADTQYF
NA	TRBV2	TRBJ2-7	TRBD2	TGTGCCGGATCCCGGGCTAGCGGGAGGTACGAGCAGTACTTC	CAGSRASGRYEQYF
NA	TRBV7-8	TRBJ2-7	NA	TGTGCCAGCAGCTTAGGCCACCCCACCTACGAGCAGTACTTC	CASSLGHPTYEQYF
once	TRBV6-5	TRBJ2-3	TRBD2	TGTGCCAGCTACGGGGGGGGGAGGACAGATACGCAGTATTTT	CASYGGGRTDTQYF
NA	TRBV11-2	TRBJ2-1	TRBD2	TGTGCCAGCAGCTTTGGGACTAGTTTTGAGCAGTTCTTC	CASSFGTSFEQFF
NA	TRBV23-1	TRBJ1-2	NA	TGCGCCAGCAGTCAATCACTTACAGGCGCCGACTATGGCTACACCTTC	CASSQSLTGADYGYTF
NA	TRBV11-2	TRBJ1-6	NA	TGTGCCAGCAGCTTATCCCCGAGGGGCCCCTCGTTGGGTTCACCCCTCCACTTT	CASSLSPRGPSLGSPLHF
NA	TRBV24-1	TRBJ1-5	NA	TGTGCCACCAGTGCTGGAGGCAATCAGCCCCAGCATTTT	CATSAGGNQPQHF
NA	TRBV2	TRBJ2-5	NA	TGTGCCAGCAGGGACGACTCCTTGACCCAGTACTTC	CASRDDSLTQYF
NA	TRBV29-1	TRBJ1-2	TRBD1	TGCAGCGTTGTAGTTGGGACAGGGGTTTATGGCTACACCTTC	CSVVVGTGVYGYTF
once	TRBV2	TRBJ2-2	NA	TGTGCCAGCAAGATAGACGGTAACACCGGGGAGCTGTTTTTT	CASKIDGNTGELFF
NA	TRBV4-1	TRBJ2-5	TRBD2	TGCGCCAGCAGCCAAGATGGGGGGGTTGAGACCCAGTACTTC	CASSQDGGVETQYF
NA	TRBV12-5	TRBJ2-4	NA	TGTGCTAGTGGTCCGGACTCGTCTCGCCAGTACTTC	CASGPDSSRQYF
once	TRBV5-1	TRBJ2-5	NA	TGCGCCAGCAGCTTGCTTAGTTTCCAAGAGACCCAGTACTTC	CASSLLSFQETQYF
NA	TRBV5-5	TRBJ1-6	TRBD1	TGTGCCAGCAGCTTTGGACAGGCAGGGAAAAATTCACCCCTCCACTTT	CASSFGQAGKNSPLHF
NA	TRBV24-1	TRBJ2-7	TRBD2	TGTGCCACCAGTGCCTGGGGGGGGGACGAGCAGTACTTC	CATSAWGGDEQYF
NA	TRBV11-3	TRBJ1-6	NA	TGTGCCAGCAGCTTAGGATCTCGGGGGGCCTATAATTCACCCCTCCACTTT	CASSLGSRGAYNSPLHF
once	TRBV4-1	TRBJ2-5	NA	TGCGCCAGCAGCCAAGGTGAGGGACCGGGAGACAGCTTAGAGACCCAGTACTTC	CASSQGEGPGDSLETQYF
NA	TRBV7-8	TRBJ1-2	NA	TGTGCCAGCAGCCGACTTCAGACAGACTACTATGGCTACACCTTC	CASSRLQTDYYGYTF
NA	TRBV10-2	TRBJ1-4	TRBD1	TGCGCCAGCAGTGAGTTCGGGACAGGATACGAAAAACTGTTTTTT	CASSEFGTGYEKLFF
NA	TRBV7-6	TRBJ2-1	TRBD2	TGTGCCAGCAGCTCCCGCGGGGGGCAGAGCTCCTACAATGAGCAGTTCTTC	CASSSRGGQSSYNEQFF
NA	TRBV6-4	TRBJ2-2	TRBD1	TGTGCCAGCAGAGGGACAGTTGCGAACACCGGGGAGCTGTTTTTT	CASRGTVANTGELFF
NA	TRBV18	TRBJ1-6	NA	TGTGCCAGCTCACCGGAAGGGGGTTCACCCCTCCACTTT	CASSPEGGSPLHF